A selection of T cell receptor beta chains follows, all from one sample in a study of T cell repertoires in ileal Crohn's disease. The method was immunoSEQ multiplex PCR; TCRdb's version includes in-frame clones alone and lacks a portion of them. The sample holds about 9,600 clones, approximately 82% seen once. The specimen was ileal tissue. The receptors were sampled from an adult with Crohn's disease. Both conserved end residues are part of each CDR3. D genes are given only for firm matches. Clone size, where shown, is once, few, many, or a class for clones that have expanded.

J gene: TRBJ2-5
D gene: TRBD2
V gene: TRBV11-2
clone size: medium-sized
CDR3 DNA: TGTGCCAGCAGCTCCCAGGGGAGCGGGGGATTCGAGACCCAGTACTTC
CDR3 protein: CASSSQGSGGFETQYF

J gene: TRBJ2-2
D gene: .
V gene: TRBV4-1
clone size: .
CDR3 DNA: TGCGCCAGCAGCCTAAGAGGTGTAGACGAGGGCGCGAACACCGGGGAGCTGTTTTTT
CDR3 protein: CASSLRGVDEGANTGELFF

J gene: TRBJ2-7
D gene: .
V gene: TRBV30
clone size: .
CDR3 DNA: TGTGCCTGGACTAGAGACAGCGCCTACGAGCAGTACTTC
CDR3 protein: CAWTRDSAYEQYF

J gene: TRBJ2-1
D gene: TRBD1
V gene: TRBV30
clone size: few
CDR3 DNA: TGTGCCTGGATCCGGGACAGTTACAATGAGCAGTTCTTC
CDR3 protein: CAWIRDSYNEQFF

J gene: TRBJ2-3
D gene: TRBD2
V gene: TRBV7-3
clone size: few
CDR3 DNA: TGTGCCAGCAGCTTACGAGCGGGGGGGCCTATGTCAGATACGCAGTATTTT
CDR3 protein: CASSLRAGGPMSDTQYF

J gene: TRBJ2-2
D gene: .
V gene: TRBV6-5
clone size: .
CDR3 DNA: TGTGCCAGCAGTTACTCTTGGATGGGGCGGACCGGGGAGCTGTTTTTT
CDR3 protein: CASSYSWMGRTGELFF

J gene: TRBJ2-7
D gene: TRBD2
V gene: TRBV25-1
clone size: .
CDR3 DNA: TGTGCCAGCAGTGACGGGGGGGCTGGGGAGCAGTACTTC
CDR3 protein: CASSDGGAGEQYF

J gene: TRBJ2-5
D gene: TRBD2
V gene: TRBV4-2
clone size: .
CDR3 DNA: TGTGCCAGCAGCCCGGGACTAGCGGGGGGATACAAAGAAGAGACCCAGTACTTC
CDR3 protein: CASSPGLAGGYKEETQYF

J gene: TRBJ2-7
D gene: .
V gene: TRBV7-9
clone size: .
CDR3 DNA: TGTGCCAGCAGCTCCCAGATACAGGGAACACCCGCCGAGCAGTACTTC
CDR3 protein: CASSSQIQGTPAEQYF

J gene: TRBJ1-1
D gene: .
V gene: TRBV18
clone size: .
CDR3 DNA: TGTGCCAGCTCCCGCCTGGGGAGTAACACTGAAGCTTTCTTT
CDR3 protein: CASSRLGSNTEAFF

J gene: TRBJ2-5
D gene: .
V gene: TRBV15
clone size: .
CDR3 DNA: TGTGCCACCAGCAGAGATGGGATAGCGCCGGAGACCCAGTACTTC
CDR3 protein: CATSRDGIAPETQYF

J gene: TRBJ2-7
D gene: TRBD2
V gene: TRBV7-2
clone size: .
CDR3 DNA: TGTGCCAGCAGCTTAACGGGGGGACGTTCCTACGAGCAGTACTTC
CDR3 protein: CASSLTGGRSYEQYF

J gene: TRBJ2-7
D gene: TRBD2
V gene: TRBV28
clone size: .
CDR3 DNA: TGTGCCAGCAGTTATAGCGGGAGCCTTCCCTACGAGCAGTACTTC
CDR3 protein: CASSYSGSLPYEQYF

J gene: TRBJ1-6
D gene: .
V gene: TRBV7-2
clone size: .
CDR3 DNA: TGTGCCAGCAGCTTAGTTGGGAGCTCCTATAATTCACCCCTCCACTTT
CDR3 protein: CASSLVGSSYNSPLHF

J gene: TRBJ1-5
D gene: .
V gene: TRBV5-4
clone size: .
CDR3 DNA: TGTGCCAGCAGCTTGGGAGGCTATAGCAATCAGCCCCAGCATTTT
CDR3 protein: CASSLGGYSNQPQHF

J gene: TRBJ2-7
D gene: .
V gene: TRBV30
clone size: .
CDR3 DNA: TGTGCCTGGACTAGGGACTCTGCCTACGAGCAGTACTTC
CDR3 protein: CAWTRDSAYEQYF

J gene: TRBJ2-3
D gene: .
V gene: TRBV5-1
clone size: .
CDR3 DNA: TGCGCCAGCAGCTTGGGAGGCAGGGTGTTAGATACGCAGTATTTT
CDR3 protein: CASSLGGRVLDTQYF

J gene: TRBJ2-7
D gene: .
V gene: TRBV7-9
clone size: .
CDR3 DNA: TGTGCCAGCAGCTTAACACTAGCCTCCTACGAGCAGTACTTC
CDR3 protein: CASSLTLASYEQYF

J gene: TRBJ2-5
D gene: .
V gene: TRBV7-2
clone size: .
CDR3 DNA: TGTGCCAGCAGCCAGGGGGGAGAGACCCAGTACTTC
CDR3 protein: CASSQGGETQYF

J gene: TRBJ1-2
D gene: .
V gene: TRBV7-2
clone size: once
CDR3 DNA: TGTGCCAGCAGCTTAGGAGTGACTAACTATGGCTACACCTTC
CDR3 protein: CASSLGVTNYGYTF

J gene: TRBJ1-2
D gene: .
V gene: TRBV19
clone size: .
CDR3 DNA: TGTGCCTCCACGGGAAAGGACCCGAACCTCTATGGCTACACCTTC
CDR3 protein: CASTGKDPNLYGYTF

J gene: TRBJ1-2
D gene: TRBD1
V gene: TRBV28
clone size: .
CDR3 DNA: TGTGCCAGCAGTCTAGACAGGGGAAAGATAGAGGGCTACACCTTC
CDR3 protein: CASSLDRGKIEGYTF

J gene: TRBJ2-7
D gene: .
V gene: TRBV19
clone size: .
CDR3 DNA: TGTGCCAGTAGTATAACAGGTCCCGAGCAGTACTTC
CDR3 protein: CASSITGPEQYF

J gene: TRBJ2-3
D gene: .
V gene: TRBV5-1
clone size: .
CDR3 DNA: TGCGCCAGCAGCTTGGGCGGGGCAGCCACCACAGATACGCAGTATTTT
CDR3 protein: CASSLGGAATTDTQYF

J gene: TRBJ2-3
D gene: TRBD1
V gene: TRBV28
clone size: once
CDR3 DNA: TGTGCCACAAAGACAGGGGGGAGCACAGATACGCAGTATTTT
CDR3 protein: CATKTGGSTDTQYF

J gene: TRBJ2-5
D gene: TRBD2
V gene: TRBV7-6
clone size: .
CDR3 DNA: TGTGCCAGTACTAGCGGGGGACGAGAGACCCAGTACTTC
CDR3 protein: CASTSGGRETQYF

J gene: TRBJ2-1
D gene: TRBD2
V gene: TRBV9
clone size: .
CDR3 DNA: TGTGCCAGCAGCGTAGGTCATGCGGGAGTGGGTAATGAGCAGTTCTTC
CDR3 protein: CASSVGHAGVGNEQFF

J gene: TRBJ2-5
D gene: .
V gene: TRBV5-1
clone size: .
CDR3 DNA: TGCGCCAGCGGGGCTGGGCAGGGATCAGAGACCCAGTACTTC
CDR3 protein: CASGAGQGSETQYF

J gene: TRBJ2-1
D gene: TRBD1
V gene: TRBV30
clone size: few
CDR3 DNA: TGTGCCTGGGACAGGGACGGTGAGCAGTTCTTC
CDR3 protein: CAWDRDGEQFF

J gene: TRBJ1-6
D gene: TRBD1
V gene: TRBV30
clone size: .
CDR3 DNA: TGTGCCTGGAGACTGACAGGGATGCGATCACCCCTCCACTTT
CDR3 protein: CAWRLTGMRSPLHF

J gene: TRBJ2-5
D gene: TRBD1
V gene: TRBV28
clone size: .
CDR3 DNA: TGTGCCAGCAGTTCCCCGGGGACAGGTCGAGAGACCCAGTACTTC
CDR3 protein: CASSSPGTGRETQYF

J gene: TRBJ2-1
D gene: TRBD1
V gene: TRBV7-3
clone size: .
CDR3 DNA: TGTGCCAGCAGCTTACGACAGGGGGCAACGAATGAGCAGTTCTTC
CDR3 protein: CASSLRQGATNEQFF

J gene: TRBJ2-2
D gene: .
V gene: TRBV6-5
clone size: .
CDR3 DNA: TGTGCCAGCAGTTCGGGACTGAGGGGAATCGGGGAGCTGTTTTTT
CDR3 protein: CASSSGLRGIGELFF

J gene: TRBJ2-3
D gene: .
V gene: TRBV9
clone size: .
CDR3 DNA: TGTGCCAGCAGCGTAGAAGTGGGGGGTGGGTCAGATACGCAGTATTTT
CDR3 protein: CASSVEVGGGSDTQYF

J gene: TRBJ2-5
D gene: TRBD1
V gene: TRBV7-6
clone size: .
CDR3 DNA: TGTGCCAGCAGCTACCGACAGGGCTCGTACCAAGAGACCCAGTACTTC
CDR3 protein: CASSYRQGSYQETQYF

J gene: TRBJ2-2
D gene: TRBD2
V gene: TRBV6-4
clone size: few
CDR3 DNA: TGTGCCAGCATCGCCCGGACTAGCGGGGGGAAGGACACCGGGGAGCTGTTTTTT
CDR3 protein: CASIARTSGGKDTGELFF

J gene: TRBJ1-5
D gene: TRBD1
V gene: TRBV5-4
clone size: .
CDR3 DNA: TGTGCCAGCAGCTTTACACCGGGACAGAATCAGCCCCAGCATTTT
CDR3 protein: CASSFTPGQNQPQHF

J gene: TRBJ1-1
D gene: .
V gene: TRBV9
clone size: .
CDR3 DNA: TGTGCCAGCAGCGTTGGGGCGGGATACGAAGCTTTCTTT
CDR3 protein: CASSVGAGYEAFF

J gene: TRBJ2-7
D gene: TRBD1
V gene: TRBV6-6
clone size: .
CDR3 DNA: TGTGCCAGCCGTCGCCAGGGGGTGTACGAGCAGTACTTC
CDR3 protein: CASRRQGVYEQYF